This T cell receptor beta chain came from a study of Ad26.COV2.S vaccination and SARS-CoV-2 variants. Study-wide context: Each vaccinee took Ad26.COV2.S intramuscularly, once or twice 56 days apart.

Documented treatment: about 20 received Ad26.COV2.S at low or high dose, single or two shots; several received placebo; per-sample allocation not given. Sampling happened 63 days after the first vaccine or placebo injection. In Boston, the donor was an adult between 18-55 years of age. TCRdb keeps only in-frame clones here, not all; method: immunoSEQ multiplex PCR. The sample lists approximately 420,000 clones; approximately 87% were seen once. With 2 bases removed from V and 3 bases from J, the gap between germline ends came to 8 bases. CDR3 length equals 12 residues. CDR1 is SQVTM and CDR2 is ANQGSEA in the germline V gene.

This TCR was sampled from a person between 18 and 59 years old who received the Ad26.COV2.S COVID-19 vaccine or a placebo. Sequencing used peripheral blood, obtained in a trial of Ad26.COV2.S vaccine versus placebo. The chain carries TRBV29-1 and TRBJ2-7; D gene unclear. CDR3 sequence (DNA): TGCAGCGTTGAACTCAACGACTACGAGCAGTACTTC. Its translation is CSVELNDYEQYF.